This T cell receptor beta chain was observed in a study of T-cell memory formation after mild COVID-19 (dated by TCRdb to 2020 to 2022). About the investigation overall: TCR sequence clusters from the two donors were largely donor specific. Two young, previously healthy adult volunteers made up the cohort, one male and one female. T-cell clones expanding and contracting after mild COVID-19 in a couple of donors were tracked by longitudinal TCRalpha and TCRbeta repertoire sequencing. Results and caveats for the whole study, not just this receptor: Contracting CD4+ clones turned up mainly in the CM and EM memory subsets, whereas EMRA was where CD8+ clones were enriched. Some responding clones were found in pre-infection memory, which suggests that pre-existing cross-reactive memory T cells took part in the SARS-CoV-2 response. The study covered only a couple of mild cases, and larger cohorts including severe cases with pre-infection samples were considered necessary. SARS-CoV-2 specificity was not confirmed for the second-wave clones peaking on day 37. Clones that contracted from day 15 to 85 showed balanced CD4/CD8 phenotypes, whereas a second wave of clones that expanded from day 15 to 37 leaned towards CD4+.

This sample was sequenced with an Illumina NovaSeq 6000. TCRalpha and TCRbeta cDNA libraries were constructed by 5'RACE with constant-segment primers, with sample barcodes and unique molecular identifiers being introduced. Trizol reagent was used to extract RNA from every sample. The libraries were amplified in two PCR steps, and the second step added a second sample barcode and Illumina TruSeq adapters. Sequencing of the libraries was done on an Illumina NovaSeq, producing 2 x 150 bp paired-end reads. Concerning the study's data processing: The reads were demultiplexed and collapsed into UMI-guided consensus sequences using migec v1.2.7. Using mixcr v2.1.11, UMI consensuses were aligned to TRA and TRB V and J templates and then assembled into clonotypes. Clonotypes were classified as expanded or contracted when called significant by both edgeR and NoisET, with noise models trained on biological replicates. For edgeR calls, the thresholds were a false discovery rate-adjusted p below 0.01 and a log2 fold-change of 1. As an exploratory analysis of dynamics, max-normalized trajectories of the 1000 most abundant clonotypes were examined by PCA with hierarchical clustering. The CD4 or CD8 phenotype of responding clones was assigned using the separately sequenced CD4+ and CD8+ repertoires. The raw public reads went through TCRdb reprocessing: fastp at Q25, MiXCR clone calling, in-frame beta chains kept. Rows with one shared CDR3 protein collapse into an entry with the most common genes and DNA. These V and J calls originate from TCRdb's pipeline instead of the authors' own analysis. Recorded for this sample are about 250,000 distinct CDR3 sequences; 15% of them occurred a single time. The top ten constitute 2% to 2.5% of the sample.

Ficoll-Paque density gradient centrifugation was used to isolate PBMCs. This clonotype appeared a few times. Its antigen remains undetermined. There are no base qualities to consult, and no much larger clone falls within one base. From the cysteine through the phenylalanine, the CDR3 covers 15 amino acids. The DNA shown is the 45-base CDR3, in frame from base 1. According to the germline V gene, CDR1 reads SGHTA and CDR2 reads FQGTGA. Clipping removes 0 bases from V and 3 bases from J, with 1 as the unmatched junction base count. The chain is made from TRBV7-3 and TRBJ2-3, with 9 middle bases fitting TRBD2. The receptor was isolated from an adult woman who had mild COVID-19 (a few samples of this study predate the infection). The sample titles of this study are shuffled in the database, so cell type and time point are left out; the donor was told from shared clones. Sequencing was performed on PBMCs or a T cell subset sorted from them (not recorded which). The DNA sequence reads TGTGCCAGCAGCTTAACTAGCGGGGGTACAGATACGCAGTATTTT. It specifies CASSLTSGGTDTQYF.